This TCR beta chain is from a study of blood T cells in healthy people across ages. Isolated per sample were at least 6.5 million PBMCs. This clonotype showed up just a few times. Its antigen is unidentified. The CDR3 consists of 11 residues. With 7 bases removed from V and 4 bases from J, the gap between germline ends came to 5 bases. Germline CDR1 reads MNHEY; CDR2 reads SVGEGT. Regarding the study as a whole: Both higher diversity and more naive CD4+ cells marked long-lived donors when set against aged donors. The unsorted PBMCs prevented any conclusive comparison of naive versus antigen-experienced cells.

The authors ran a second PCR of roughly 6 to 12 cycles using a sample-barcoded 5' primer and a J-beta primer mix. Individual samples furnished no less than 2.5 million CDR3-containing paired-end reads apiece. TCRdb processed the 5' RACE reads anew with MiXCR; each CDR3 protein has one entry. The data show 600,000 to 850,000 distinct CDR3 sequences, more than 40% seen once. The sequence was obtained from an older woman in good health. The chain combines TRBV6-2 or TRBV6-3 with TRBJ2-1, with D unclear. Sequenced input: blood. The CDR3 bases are TGTGCCAGCATATCTTACAATGAGCAGTTCTTC. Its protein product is CASISYNEQFF.